This T cell receptor (beta chain) was retrieved from a study of T cell responses to AZD1222 COVID-19 vaccine. Study-level findings and limits: Baseline serology detected seropositivity in only a handful of AZD1222 recipients. Elevations in Spike-specific TCR breadth and depth followed administration of two AZD1222 doses. Donors were mostly white British, more females; clonal diversity possibly underestimated. Unmutated variant regions are reportedly the target of nearly half of TCRs that are spike-specific.

This clone has only one observation. Its antigen is as yet unknown. The data were produced by immunoSEQ multiplex PCR, yet TCRdb's version contains in-frame clones alone and is incomplete. The sample contains around 130,000 clones, approximately 85% of which appear only once. This CDR3 region has 15 residues. After removal of 0 bases from V and 1 base from J, the junction contained 3 bases not matched to a gene. The germline CDR1 and CDR2 sequences are SGHTA and FQGTGA. The source was peripheral blood, collected on day 0 of AZD1222 vaccination. The V call is TRBV7-3, the J call TRBJ2-7, with 7 nucleotides matching TRBD2. This TCR was recovered from an adult in good health. CDR3 amino acids: CASSLTSGGSYEQYF. CDR3 coding DNA: TGTGCCAGCAGCTTAACTTCCGGGGGGTCCTACGAGCAGTACTTC.